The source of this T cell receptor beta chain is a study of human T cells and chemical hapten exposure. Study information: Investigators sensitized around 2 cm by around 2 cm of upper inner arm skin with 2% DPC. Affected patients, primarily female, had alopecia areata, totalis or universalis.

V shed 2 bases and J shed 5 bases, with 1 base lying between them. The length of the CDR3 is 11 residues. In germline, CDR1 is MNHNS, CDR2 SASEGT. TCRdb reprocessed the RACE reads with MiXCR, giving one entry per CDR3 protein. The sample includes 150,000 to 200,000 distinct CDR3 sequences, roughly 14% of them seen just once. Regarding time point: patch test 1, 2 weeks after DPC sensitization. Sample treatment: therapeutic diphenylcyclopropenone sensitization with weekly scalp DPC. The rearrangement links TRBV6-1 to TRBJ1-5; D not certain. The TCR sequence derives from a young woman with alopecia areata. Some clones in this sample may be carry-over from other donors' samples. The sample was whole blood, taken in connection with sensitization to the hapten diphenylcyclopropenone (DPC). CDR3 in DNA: TGTGCCAGCAGTGAATATCAGCCCCAGCATTTT. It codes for CASSEYQPQHF.